What follows is one T cell receptor beta chain and its context. Its antigen remains unidentified. This entry is derived from a study of T cell repertoires in cytomegalovirus infection. Across the study: Public TCR beta signature analysis indicated the presence of both CMV infection and matching HLA type. Notes on the study in general: HLA-C-restricted, CMV-specific TCR beta clonotypes were dominant ex vivo. Summed frequency of public TCR beta families distinguished CMV carriers with the relevant HLA.

The V gene lost 4 bases and the J gene lost 0 bases, with 7 bases spanning the gap. The CDR3 has 12 amino acids. Germline V gene data show CDR1 as SQVTM and CDR2 as ANQGSEA. TCRdb processed the reads anew with MiXCR; each CDR3 protein has one entry. The table has 450,000 to 550,000 distinct CDR3 sequences, approximately 15% seen once; the top ten hold under 30%. The sample taken for sequencing was CD8+ T cells from PBMCs. This TCR derives from a human donor in good health (CMV status not recorded). Some clones in this sample may be carry-over from other donors' samples. The chain combines TRBV29-1 with TRBJ2-7; D is undetermined. CDR3 loop: CSVGANSYEQYF. CDR3 DNA: TGCAGCGTTGGCGCCAACTCCTACGAGCAGTACTTC.